This T cell receptor (beta chain) was captured by sequencing in a study of blood T cell repertoires in COVID-19. Study context: Donors in the United States, Italy and Spain gave samples during acute or convalescent COVID-19. T cells, B-cell-depleted T cells, or PBMCs supplied cDNA or gDNA.

The germline V gene has CDR1 LGHDT and CDR2 YNNKEL (reference sequence). The length of the CDR3 is 13 residues. Trimming took 5 bases from V and 6 from J, leaving 11 bases between them. The table came from immunoSEQ multiplex PCR; TCRdb's copy has only in-frame clones and leaves some out. The table shows about 29,000 clones, with over 75% occurring only once. The chain combines TRBV3-1 (or the pseudogene TRBV3-2) with TRBJ2-4, with D perhaps matching TRBD2 (5 bases). The TCR comes from a man older than 75 with acute or convalescent COVID-19. Sequencing input: peripheral blood. CDR3 in amino acids: CASSSTGRNIQYF. CDR3 sequence (DNA): TGTGCCAGCAGCTCAACGGGGAGAAACATTCAGTACTTC.